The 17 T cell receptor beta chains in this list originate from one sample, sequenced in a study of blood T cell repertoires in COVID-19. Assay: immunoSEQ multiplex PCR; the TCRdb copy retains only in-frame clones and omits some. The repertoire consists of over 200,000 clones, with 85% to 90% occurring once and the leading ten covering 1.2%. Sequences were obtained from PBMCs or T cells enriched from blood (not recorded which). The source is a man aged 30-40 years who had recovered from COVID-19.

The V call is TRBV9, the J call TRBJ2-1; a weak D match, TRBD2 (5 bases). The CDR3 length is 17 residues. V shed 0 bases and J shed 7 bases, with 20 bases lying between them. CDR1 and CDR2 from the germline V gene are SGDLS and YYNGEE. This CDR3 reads CASSVESRTDSWNEQFF. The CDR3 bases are TGTGCCAGCAGCGTAGAGAGTCGGACGGACTCTTGGAATGAGCAGTTCTTC.

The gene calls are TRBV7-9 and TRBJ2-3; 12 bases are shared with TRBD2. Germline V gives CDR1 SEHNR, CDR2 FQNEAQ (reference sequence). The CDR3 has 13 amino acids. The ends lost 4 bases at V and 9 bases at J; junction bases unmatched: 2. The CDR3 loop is CASSWTSGDTQYF. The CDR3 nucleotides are TGTGCCAGCAGCTGGACTAGCGGGGACACGCAGTATTTT. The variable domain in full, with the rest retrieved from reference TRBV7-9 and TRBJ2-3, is DTGVSQNPRHKITKRGQNVTFRCDPISEHNRLYWYRQTLGQGPEFLTYFQNEAQLEKSRLLSDRFSAERPKGSFSTLEIQRTEQGDSAMYLCASSWTSGDTQYFGPGTRLTVL.

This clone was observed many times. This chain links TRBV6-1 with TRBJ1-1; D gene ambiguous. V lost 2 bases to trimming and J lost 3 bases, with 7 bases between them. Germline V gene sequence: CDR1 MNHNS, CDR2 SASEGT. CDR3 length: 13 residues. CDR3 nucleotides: TGTGCCAGCAGTGAACAGGAATACACTGAAGCTTTCTTT. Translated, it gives CASSEQEYTEAFF.

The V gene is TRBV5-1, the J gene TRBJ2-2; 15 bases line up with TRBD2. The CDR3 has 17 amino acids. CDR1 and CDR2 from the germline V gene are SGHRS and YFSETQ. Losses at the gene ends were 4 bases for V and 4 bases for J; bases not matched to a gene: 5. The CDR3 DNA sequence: TGCGCCAGCAGCCGGGGACTAGCGGGAGGAGCCACCGGGGAGCTGTTTTTT. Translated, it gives CASSRGLAGGATGELFF.

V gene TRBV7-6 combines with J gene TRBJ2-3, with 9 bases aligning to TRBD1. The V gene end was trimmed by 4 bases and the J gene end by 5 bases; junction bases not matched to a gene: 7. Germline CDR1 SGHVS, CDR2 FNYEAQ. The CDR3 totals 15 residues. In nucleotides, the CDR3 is TGTGCCAGCAGCTCCCGGACAGGGGTCGGAGATACGCAGTATTTT. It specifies CASSSRTGVGDTQYF.

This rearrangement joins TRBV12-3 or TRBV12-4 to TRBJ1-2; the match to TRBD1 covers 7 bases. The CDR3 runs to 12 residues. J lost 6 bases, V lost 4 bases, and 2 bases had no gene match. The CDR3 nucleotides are TGTGCCAGCAGTTCAGGGGGTAATGGCTACACCTTC. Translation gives CASSSGGNGYTF.

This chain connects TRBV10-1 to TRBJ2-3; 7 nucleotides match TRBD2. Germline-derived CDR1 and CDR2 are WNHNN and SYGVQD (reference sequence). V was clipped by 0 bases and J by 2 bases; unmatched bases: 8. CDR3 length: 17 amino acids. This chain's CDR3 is CASSESSREGNTDTQYF. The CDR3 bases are TGCGCCAGCAGTGAGTCGTCGAGGGAGGGTAACACAGATACGCAGTATTTT.

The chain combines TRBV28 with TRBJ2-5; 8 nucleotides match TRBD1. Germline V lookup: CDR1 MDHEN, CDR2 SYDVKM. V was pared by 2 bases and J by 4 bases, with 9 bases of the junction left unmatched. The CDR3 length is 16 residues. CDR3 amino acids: CASSLGAAGGRETQYF. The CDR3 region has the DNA TGTGCCAGCAGTTTAGGCGCGGCAGGGGGCCGAGAGACCCAGTACTTC.

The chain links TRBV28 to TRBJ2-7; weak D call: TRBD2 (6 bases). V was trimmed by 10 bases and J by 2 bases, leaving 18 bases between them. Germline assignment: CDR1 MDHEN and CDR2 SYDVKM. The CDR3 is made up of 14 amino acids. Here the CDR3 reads CATATGTYTYEQYF. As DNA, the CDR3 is TGTGCCACCGCTACCGGGACTTACACCTACGAGCAGTACTTC. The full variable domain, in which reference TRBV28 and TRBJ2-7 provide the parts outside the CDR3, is DVKVTQSSRYLVKRTGEKVFLECVQDMDHENMFWYRQDPGLGLRLIYFSYDVKMKEKGDIPEGYSVSREKKERFSLILESASTNQTSMYLCATATGTYTYEQYFGPGTRLTVT.

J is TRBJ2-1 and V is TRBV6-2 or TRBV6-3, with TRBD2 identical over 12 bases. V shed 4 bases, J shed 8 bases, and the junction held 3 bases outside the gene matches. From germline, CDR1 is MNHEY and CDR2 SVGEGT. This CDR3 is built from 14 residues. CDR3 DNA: TGTGCCAGCAGTTTCCTAGCGGGGGGGTATGAGCAGTTCTTC. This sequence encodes CASSFLAGGYEQFF.

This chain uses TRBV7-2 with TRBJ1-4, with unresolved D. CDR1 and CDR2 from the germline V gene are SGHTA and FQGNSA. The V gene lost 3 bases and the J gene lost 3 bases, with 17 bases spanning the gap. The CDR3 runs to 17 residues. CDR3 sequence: CASSLSPGLLSNEKLFF. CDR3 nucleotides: TGTGCCAGCAGCTTGTCACCAGGACTCTTGTCTAATGAAAAACTGTTTTTT.

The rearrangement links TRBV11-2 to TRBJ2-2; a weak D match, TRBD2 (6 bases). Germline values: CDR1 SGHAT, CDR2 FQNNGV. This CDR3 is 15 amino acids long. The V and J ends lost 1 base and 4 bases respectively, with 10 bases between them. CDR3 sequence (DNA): TGTGCCAGCAGCTTAGGGGGAGCGGGCACCGGGGAGCTGTTTTTT. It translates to CASSLGGAGTGELFF.

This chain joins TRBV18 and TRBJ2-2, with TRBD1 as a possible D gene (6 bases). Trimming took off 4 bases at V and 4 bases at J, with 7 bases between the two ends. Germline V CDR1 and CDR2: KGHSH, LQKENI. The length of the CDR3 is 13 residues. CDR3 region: CASSQQGTGELFF. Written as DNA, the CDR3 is TGTGCCAGCTCACAACAGGGCACCGGGGAGCTGTTTTTT.

The CDR3 loop reads CASSLWQASTDTQYF. For the CDR3, the DNA is TGTGCCAGCAGTTTATGGCAGGCTAGCACAGATACGCAGTATTTT. J is TRBJ2-3 and V is TRBV27; no clear D. The V and J ends lost 1 base and 0 bases respectively, with 8 bases between them. The CDR3 length is 15 residues. Germline assignment: CDR1 MNHEY and CDR2 SMNVEV (reference sequence).

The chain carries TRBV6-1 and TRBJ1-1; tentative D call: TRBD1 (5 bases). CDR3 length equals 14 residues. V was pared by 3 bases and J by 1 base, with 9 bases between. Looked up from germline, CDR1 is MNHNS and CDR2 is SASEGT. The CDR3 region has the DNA TGTGCCAGCAGTGATACGACAGCGAACACTGAAGCTTTCTTT. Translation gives CASSDTTANTEAFF.

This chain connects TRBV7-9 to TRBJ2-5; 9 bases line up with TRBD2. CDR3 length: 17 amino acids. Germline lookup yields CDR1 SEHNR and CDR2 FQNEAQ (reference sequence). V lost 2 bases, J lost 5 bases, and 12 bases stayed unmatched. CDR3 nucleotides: TGTGCCAGCAGCTTATTGGTTTCGCGGGGGGGCCACGAGACCCAGTACTTC. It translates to CASSLLVSRGGHETQYF.

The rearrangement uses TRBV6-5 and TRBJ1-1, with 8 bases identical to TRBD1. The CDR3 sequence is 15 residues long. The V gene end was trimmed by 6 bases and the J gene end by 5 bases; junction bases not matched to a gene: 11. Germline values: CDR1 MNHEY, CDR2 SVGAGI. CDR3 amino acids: CASRNMQGAGTEAFF. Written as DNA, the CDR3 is TGTGCCAGCAGAAACATGCAGGGGGCCGGTACTGAAGCTTTCTTT.